This T cell receptor (beta chain) was sequenced during a study of T cells in tumors after PD-1 blockade (dated by TCRdb to the late 2010s). Context from the whole study: Patients were excluded if they had prior checkpoint blockade, use of systemic immunosuppressants, or recent radiotherapy or other anti-cancer therapy within 4 weeks. On average, tumor samples yielded 25,000 to 30,000 TCR templates (range roughly 500-100,000) and 6,000 or so unique clonotypes, 15 to 25-fold deeper than single-cell TCR sequencing. A subset of patients also received ongoing daily vismodegib 150 mg during anti-PD-1 treatment. Patients received pembrolizumab 200 mg every 3 weeks or cemiplimab 350 mg every 2 weeks. Clinical response was assessed using RECIST version 1.1. Paired single-cell RNA and TCR sequencing was performed on site-matched tumors from BCC or SCC patients before and after anti-PD-1 therapy. General conclusions and limits of the study: Around two fifths of the TCR clonotypes from tumors also showed up in blood, and some novel exhausted tumor clones were present in pre-treatment blood, which suggests peripheral recruitment. Exhausted CD8+ clones expanded after therapy were mostly novel clonotypes undetected pre-treatment, suggesting clonal replacement rather than reinvigoration of pre-existing clones. Clonal replacement was observed only between pre- and post-treatment samples and not between two pre-treatment samples, a pattern that was regarded as arguing against biopsy timing or location artifacts. Where the novel T cell clones came from was not identified, and possible sources could include lymphoid organs or rare unexpanded clones inside the tumor or in the tumor periphery.

Deep TCRbeta sequencing was performed with the immunoSEQ platform. As for the authors' bioinformatics: Only productive rearrangements were exported from the immunoSEQ Analyzer for further analysis. A two-sided binomial test at Bonferroni-corrected P below 0.01 was used to call clones with significant expansion or contraction between timepoints. Bulk TCRbeta clonotypes were assigned T cell phenotypes by matching to single-cell RNA+TCR-seq clones sharing the same TCRbeta sequence. Clone enrichment in tumor was computed as tumor frequency divided by PBMC frequency from bulk TCR sequencing. GLIPH was used to group TCRs into specificity groups, clusters of distinct TCRs likely recognizing common antigens via shared CDR3 motifs. As stored in TCRdb, this immuneACCESS dataset retains in-frame rearrangements with V and J assigned. A fraction of the clones does not appear; measured against another copy, unresolved V genes explain less than half of the discrepancy, and the remainder lacks a known reason. The D gene and trimming were derived from the DNA, and the V and J assignments and clone size from that table. The sample contains under 9,000 clones, 50% to 70% of them found a single time. The ten largest clones add up to more than 3.5% of the sample.

This clone has more than one count but fewer than ten. The clone's antigen remains unknown. No much larger clone is present one base from it, and per-base qualities are unavailable. This specimen's time point label, interpreted: after anti-PD-1 therapy. The tumor biopsies were site-matched, meaning the biopsies were taken from the same primary tumor before and after PD-1 blockade. For bulk TCRbeta sequencing, genomic DNA was extracted from tumor biopsies or peripheral blood, and input amounts ranged from about 616 ng to 6,500 ng. Leftover biopsy material went through bulk TCRbeta sequencing, with the goal of boosting sensitivity for rare clonotypes relative to single-cell TCR sequencing. Every patient was a poor candidate for surgical resection and had histologically proven advanced or metastatic basal or squamous cell carcinoma. The basal cell carcinoma cohort comprised more than 10 patients, of whom roughly eight had bulk tumor TCR sequencing. Fresh biopsies came from the site of the primary tumor, and part of the tissue was kept in RNAlater for exome and bulk TCR sequencing.

This receptor was identified in a human donor with basal cell carcinoma. Sequencing was performed on tumor tissue, taken after anti-PD-1 treatment.

The CDR3 region has the sequence CAITGGPQETQYF. The DNA is as follows: TGTGCCATCACAGGGGGACCTCAAGAGACCCAGTACTTC. The sequence links TRBV10-3 to TRBJ2-5; the junction holds 7 bases that match TRBD1. The CDR3 numbers 13 residues from cysteine through phenylalanine. Only CDR3 DNA remains: 39 bases, in frame from the first base. Taken from the germline V gene, the CDR1 and CDR2 loops are ENHRY and SYGVKD. Clipping removes 7 bases from V and 2 bases from J, with 4 as the unmatched junction base count.